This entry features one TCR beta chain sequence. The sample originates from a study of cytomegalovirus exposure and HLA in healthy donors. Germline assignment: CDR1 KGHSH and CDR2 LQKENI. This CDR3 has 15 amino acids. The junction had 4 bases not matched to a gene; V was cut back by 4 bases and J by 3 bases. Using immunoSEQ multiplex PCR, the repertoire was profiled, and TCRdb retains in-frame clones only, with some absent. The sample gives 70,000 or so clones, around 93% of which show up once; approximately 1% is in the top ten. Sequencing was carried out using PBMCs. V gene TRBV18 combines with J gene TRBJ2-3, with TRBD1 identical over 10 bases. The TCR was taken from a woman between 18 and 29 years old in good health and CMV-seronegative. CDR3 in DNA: TGTGCCAGCTCACGCGCGGGACAGGGGACAGATACGCAGTATTTT. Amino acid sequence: CASSRAGQGTDTQYF.